This T cell receptor beta chain was profiled in a study of blood T cell repertoires in COVID-19. The CDR3 has 16 amino acids. From germline, CDR1 is SGHDT and CDR2 YYEEEE. V shed 0 bases and J 5 bases; nucleotides not matched to a gene: 4. The method was immunoSEQ multiplex PCR; TCRdb's version includes in-frame clones alone and lacks a portion of them. This table has 200,000 to 250,000 clones, 83% appearing once. The receptor comes from a woman aged 25 to 39 with COVID-19, enrolled during active disease. The sample taken for sequencing was peripheral blood. The chain couples TRBV5-6 to TRBJ2-2; 10 positions match TRBD2. The CDR3 loop is CASSLDQREGTGELFF. DNA for the CDR3: TGTGCCAGCAGCTTGGACCAGCGGGAGGGTACCGGGGAGCTGTTTTTT.